These 24 T cell receptor beta chains were sequenced from one sample in a study of control samples from healthy donors and cancer patients. Assay: immunoSEQ multiplex PCR; the TCRdb copy retains only in-frame clones and omits some. The sample lists 85,000 to 95,000 clones, approximately 90% occurring once. Sequenced input: blood. The receptors originated from a woman aged 25 to 39 in good health.

This clone is medium-sized in the sample. This chain joins TRBV11-3 and TRBJ2-1, with unresolved D. There are 14 residues in the CDR3. V lost 3 bases and J 8 bases, leaving 14 bases between the germline ends. The germline gives CDR1 SGHNT, CDR2 YENEEA. For the CDR3, the DNA is TGTGCCAGCAGCTTGAACGTGGGTTACGATGAGCAGTTCTTC. It translates to CASSLNVGYDEQFF.

This clone came up once. The chain recombines TRBV6-5 with TRBJ1-1; 7 nucleotides line up with TRBD1. The V and J ends lost 6 bases and 0 bases, in that order; junction bases with no gene match: 7. The CDR3 has 15 residues. Germline V gene sequence: CDR1 MNHEY, CDR2 SVGAGI. CDR3 DNA: TGTGCCAGCAGAAAAACCGGGACAGTGAACACTGAAGCTTTCTTT. Its protein is CASRKTGTVNTEAFF.

The chain couples TRBV3-1 (or the pseudogene TRBV3-2) to TRBJ1-5, with unresolved D. Germline loops: CDR1 LGHDT, CDR2 YNNKEL (reference sequence). The CDR3 runs 15 residues. Trimming shortened V by 0 bases and J by 3 bases, and 9 bases separated the two germline ends. The CDR3 coding sequence is TGTGCCAGCAGCCAAGATCTCCGTATCAATCAGCCCCAGCATTTT. It translates to CASSQDLRINQPQHF.

This chain links TRBV3-1 (or the pseudogene TRBV3-2) with TRBJ2-7; D unclear. The V and J ends lost 4 bases and 0 bases respectively, with 1 base between them. The CDR3 loop spans 11 amino acids. The germline CDR1 and CDR2 sequences are LGHDT and YNNKEL (reference sequence). CDR3 in DNA: TGTGCCAGCAGCCGCTCCTACGAGCAGTACTTC. Protein sequence: CASSRSYEQYF.

This sequence joins TRBV7-9 and TRBJ1-1, with D possibly being TRBD1 (5 bases). V shed 6 bases and J shed 1 base, with 9 bases lying between them. The CDR3 is 13 amino acids. Germline V gene data show CDR1 as SEHNR and CDR2 as FQNEAQ (reference sequence). Here the CDR3 DNA reads TGTGCCAGCAGGGCGGACACGAACACTGAAGCTTTCTTT. Translated: CASRADTNTEAFF.

The genes are TRBV10-1 and TRBJ1-1, with D unresolved. Germline values: CDR1 WNHNN, CDR2 SYGVQD (reference sequence). The CDR3 totals 14 residues. Trimming stripped 8 bases from V and 0 bases from J, with 13 bases between. CDR3 in DNA: TGCGCCAGCCTTTCAGCCGGTTTGAACACTGAAGCTTTCTTT. This encodes CASLSAGLNTEAFF.

This chain joins TRBV27 and TRBJ1-2; D uncertain. Trimming cost V 0 bases and J 7 bases, with 12 bases left between them. Per germline, CDR1 MNHEY and CDR2 SMNVEV (reference sequence). CDR3 length: 14 amino acids. The CDR3 DNA sequence: TGTGCCAGCAGTTTATCACCCCAGCCTTCTGGCTACACCTTC. Protein sequence: CASSLSPQPSGYTF.

The rearrangement uses TRBV30 and TRBJ2-1, with TRBD2 matching over 8 bases. Germline-derived CDR1 and CDR2 are GTSNPN and SVGIG (reference sequence). This CDR3 is built from 13 residues. After removal of 4 bases from V and 5 bases from J, the junction contained 4 bases not matched to a gene. The CDR3 sequence is CAWTAGANNEQFF. CDR3 nucleotides: TGTGCCTGGACAGCGGGGGCCAACAATGAGCAGTTCTTC.

The gene calls are TRBV5-5 and TRBJ1-6; D perhaps matches TRBD1 (6 bases). Germline CDR1 SGHKS, CDR2 YYEKEE (reference sequence). This CDR3 spans 13 amino acids. The V and J ends lost 7 bases and 5 bases respectively, with 10 bases between them. The CDR3: CASGQYDNSPLHF. CDR3 sequence (DNA): TGTGCCAGCGGACAGTACGATAATTCACCCCTCCACTTT.

This chain uses TRBV27 with TRBJ1-6; D gene unclear. Trimming left V 4 bases short and J 4 bases short, with 17 bases between. The CDR3 contains 17 residues. Germline V lookup: CDR1 MNHEY, CDR2 SMNVEV (reference sequence). The CDR3 DNA is TGTGCCAGCAGTTCAGTAGGACCGCCGGCATATAATTCACCCCTCCACTTT. Translating gives CASSSVGPPAYNSPLHF.

This clone was detected only once. The rearrangement joins TRBV6-5 to TRBJ1-4, with 7 bases that match TRBD1. J gave up 10 bases and V 5 bases, and 10 bases lay outside the gene matches. The CDR3 consists of 14 residues. Germline V CDR1 and CDR2: MNHEY, SVGAGI. As DNA, the CDR3 is TGTGCCAGCAGTCGAACAGGGGCACTGGGAAAACTGTTTTTT. It translates to CASSRTGALGKLFF.

This chain links TRBV7-9 with TRBJ2-3, with D tentatively TRBD2 (6 bases). V was pared by 6 bases and J by 2 bases, with 15 bases between. The CDR3 contains 15 residues. Germline values: CDR1 SEHNR, CDR2 FQNEAQ (reference sequence). The DNA of the CDR3 is TGTGCCAGCAGTCACGGAGGCGGGGCCACAGATACGCAGTATTTT. Its protein is CASSHGGGATDTQYF.

The chain combines TRBV9 with TRBJ2-2; a weak D match, TRBD2 (5 bases). The V and J ends lost 4 bases and 3 bases respectively, with 13 bases between them. This CDR3 is 15 amino acids long. Looked up from germline, CDR1 is SGDLS and CDR2 is YYNGEE. The CDR3 DNA reads TGTGCCAGCAGCAGGAGCCGGCGGGACACCGGGGAGCTGTTTTTT. Translating gives CASSRSRRDTGELFF. Combining the CDR3 with reference TRBV9 and TRBJ2-2 gives the whole variable domain DSGVTQTPKHLITATGQRVTLRCSPRSGDLSVYWYQQSLDQGLQFLIQYYNGEERAKGNILERFSAQQFPDLHSELNLSSLELGDSALYFCASSRSRRDTGELFFGEGSRLTVL.

This clone came up a few times. The rearrangement links TRBV3-1 (or the pseudogene TRBV3-2) to TRBJ2-7; TRBD2 matches at 8 bases. Germline V gene sequence: CDR1 LGHDT, CDR2 YNNKEL (reference sequence). The CDR3 covers 15 residues. V gave up 1 base and J gave up 4 bases; unmatched junction bases: 6. The CDR3 sequence is CASSQAVGRGYEQYF. DNA for the CDR3: TGTGCCAGCAGCCAAGCGGTCGGGAGGGGGTACGAGCAGTACTTC.

This clone was seen just once. The chain couples TRBV5-1 to TRBJ2-5, with 7 bases lining up with TRBD1. The CDR3 contains 15 residues. V lost 4 bases to trimming and J lost 5 bases; unmatched junction nucleotides: 11. Germline assignment: CDR1 SGHRS and CDR2 YFSETQ. Here the CDR3 DNA reads TGCGCCAGCAGCCCCCGACAGGGTTTGCGGGAGACCCAGTACTTC. Amino acids: CASSPRQGLRETQYF.

The rearrangement joins TRBV5-1 to TRBJ2-7; TRBD2 matches at 10 bases. Germline V gives CDR1 SGHRS, CDR2 YFSETQ. CDR3 length equals 14 residues. Trimming took 3 bases from V and 6 from J; bases not matched to a gene: 6. CDR3 nucleotide sequence: TGCGCCAGCAGCTCCGGGACTAGCGAGGCCGAGCAGTACTTC. This translates into CASSSGTSEAEQYF.

This chain connects TRBV7-6 to TRBJ2-5; the D gene is possibly TRBD2 (5 bases). Trimming pared 1 base from V and 1 base from J, leaving 13 bases between. The CDR3 has 16 residues. The germline V gene has CDR1 SGHVS and CDR2 FNYEAQ. This CDR3 reads CASSLGLARPQETQYF. CDR3 bases: TGTGCCAGCAGCTTAGGGCTAGCTAGACCCCAAGAGACCCAGTACTTC. The full variable domain, in which reference TRBV7-6 and TRBJ2-5 provide the parts outside the CDR3, is GAGVSQSPRYKVTKRGQDVALRCDPISGHVSLYWYRQALGQGPEFLTYFNYEAQQDKSGLPNDRFSAERPEGSISTLTIQRTEQRDSAMYRCASSLGLARPQETQYFGPGTRLLVL.

The gene calls are TRBV6-5 and TRBJ2-3, with 12 bases lining up with TRBD2. The germline V gene encodes CDR1 MNHEY and CDR2 SVGAGI. V lost 7 bases and J lost 0; bases outside the gene matches: 2. This CDR3 has 15 residues. Here the CDR3 reads CASTGTSGSTDTQYF. CDR3 DNA sequence: TGTGCCAGCACTGGGACTAGCGGGAGCACAGATACGCAGTATTTT.

The J gene is TRBJ1-5, the V gene TRBV6-5; D gene unclear. This CDR3 region has 13 residues. Germline loops: CDR1 MNHEY, CDR2 SVGAGI. Trimming pared 2 bases from V and 5 bases from J, leaving 7 bases between. Here the CDR3 reads CASSYTIHQPQHF. The CDR3 DNA follows: TGTGCCAGCAGTTACACTATACATCAGCCCCAGCATTTT.

The CDR3, as DNA: TGTGCCAGCAGCTTGTGGCGTCTAGCGGGGGAAACCGGGGAGCTGTTTTTT. Its translation: CASSLWRLAGETGELFF. V gene TRBV5-4 combines with J gene TRBJ2-2, with TRBD2 matching 10 bases. The V segment lost 1 base and the J segment 5 bases; nucleotides outside the gene matches: 8. Germline V gives CDR1 SGHNT, CDR2 YYREEE (reference sequence). This CDR3 has 17 amino acids.

This chain connects TRBV4-1 to TRBJ2-2; 9 bases map to TRBD1. Germline CDR1 is MGHRA and CDR2 is YSYEKL. After removal of 1 base from V and 6 bases from J, the junction contained 6 bases not matched to a gene. The CDR3 is made up of 16 amino acids. The CDR3 loop reads CASSQVGTGISGELFF. DNA of the CDR3: TGCGCCAGCAGCCAAGTTGGGACAGGGATCTCCGGGGAGCTGTTTTTT.

This chain connects TRBV19 to TRBJ2-1, with 8 nucleotides matching TRBD2. The CDR3 totals 16 residues. Germline values: CDR1 LNHDA, CDR2 SQIVND (reference sequence). V lost 3 bases, J lost 7 bases, and 11 bases stayed unmatched. The DNA for the CDR3 is TGTGCCAGTAGTATTCAAGCGGGGGCGTACGAAAATGAGCAGTTCTTC. Translation: CASSIQAGAYENEQFF.

The rearrangement joins TRBV5-1 to TRBJ2-7, with D maybe TRBD1 (6 bases). V was clipped by 4 bases and J by 6 bases, with 20 bases between them. CDR1 and CDR2 from the germline V gene are SGHRS and YFSETQ. CDR3 size: 15 residues. The CDR3 loop reads CASSVGHFELGEQYF. CDR3 sequence (DNA): TGCGCCAGCAGCGTGGGACACTTCGAGCTGGGCGAGCAGTACTTC.

The rearrangement joins TRBV27 to TRBJ2-7; possibly TRBD2 for D (6 bases). Germline CDR1 reads MNHEY; CDR2 reads SMNVEV (reference sequence). Trimming left V 2 bases short and J 4 bases short, with 9 bases between. This CDR3 region has 13 residues. As DNA, the CDR3 is TGTGCCAGCAGTTTAACGGGAGTGTACGAGCAGTACTTC. Translation gives CASSLTGVYEQYF.